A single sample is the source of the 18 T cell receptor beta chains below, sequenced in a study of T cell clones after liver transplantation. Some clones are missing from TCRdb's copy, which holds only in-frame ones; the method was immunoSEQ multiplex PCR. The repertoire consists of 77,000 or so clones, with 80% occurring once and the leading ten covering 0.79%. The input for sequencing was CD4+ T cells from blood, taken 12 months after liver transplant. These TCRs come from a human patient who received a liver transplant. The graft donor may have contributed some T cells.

For the CDR3, the DNA is TGTGCCAGCAGTGATTCGGGGGCCTATGGCTACACCTTC. Amino acid sequence: CASSDSGAYGYTF. This sequence joins TRBV6-1 and TRBJ1-2; a weak D match, TRBD1 (6 bases). The CDR3 extends over 13 amino acids. The V gene's germline CDR1 is MNHNS and CDR2 SASEGT. V lost 3 bases and J lost 4, with 9 bases in between.

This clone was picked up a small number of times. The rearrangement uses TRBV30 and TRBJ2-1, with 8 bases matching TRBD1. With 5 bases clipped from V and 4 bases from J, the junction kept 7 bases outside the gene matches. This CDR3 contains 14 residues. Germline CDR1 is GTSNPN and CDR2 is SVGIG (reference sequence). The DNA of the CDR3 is TGTGCCTGGGATACAGGGGGATTATACAATGAGCAGTTCTTC. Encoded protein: CAWDTGGLYNEQFF.

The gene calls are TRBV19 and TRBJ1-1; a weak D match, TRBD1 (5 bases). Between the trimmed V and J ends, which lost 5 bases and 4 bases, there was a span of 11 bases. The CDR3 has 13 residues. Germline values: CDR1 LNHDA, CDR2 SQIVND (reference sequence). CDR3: CASSARGTTEAFF. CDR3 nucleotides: TGTGCCAGTAGTGCCCGGGGGACCACTGAAGCTTTCTTT. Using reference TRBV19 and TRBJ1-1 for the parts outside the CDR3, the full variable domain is DGGITQSPKYLFRKEGQNVTLSCEQNLNHDAMYWYRQDPGQGLRLIYYSQIVNDFQKGDIAEGYSVSREKKESFPLTVTSAQKNPTAFYLCASSARGTTEAFFGQGTRLTVV.

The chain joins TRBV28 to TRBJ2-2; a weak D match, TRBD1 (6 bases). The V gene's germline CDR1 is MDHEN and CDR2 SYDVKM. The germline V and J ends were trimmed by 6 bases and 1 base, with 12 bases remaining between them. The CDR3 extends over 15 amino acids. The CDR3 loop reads CASSHWTENTGELFF. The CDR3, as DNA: TGTGCCAGCAGCCACTGGACAGAGAACACCGGGGAGCTGTTTTTT.

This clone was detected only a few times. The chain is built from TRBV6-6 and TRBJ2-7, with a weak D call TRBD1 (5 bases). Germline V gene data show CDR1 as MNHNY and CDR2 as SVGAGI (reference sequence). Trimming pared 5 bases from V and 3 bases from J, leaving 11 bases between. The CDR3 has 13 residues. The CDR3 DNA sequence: TGTGCCAGCAGTCTCCGACAGAGCTACGAGCAGTACTTC. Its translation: CASSLRQSYEQYF.

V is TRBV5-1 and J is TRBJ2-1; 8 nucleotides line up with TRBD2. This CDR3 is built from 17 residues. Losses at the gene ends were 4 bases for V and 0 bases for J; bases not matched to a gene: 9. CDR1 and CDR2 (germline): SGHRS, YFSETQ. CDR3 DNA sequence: TGCGCCAGCAGCCGGAGCGGGGGATGGGACTCCTACAATGAGCAGTTCTTC. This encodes CASSRSGGWDSYNEQFF.

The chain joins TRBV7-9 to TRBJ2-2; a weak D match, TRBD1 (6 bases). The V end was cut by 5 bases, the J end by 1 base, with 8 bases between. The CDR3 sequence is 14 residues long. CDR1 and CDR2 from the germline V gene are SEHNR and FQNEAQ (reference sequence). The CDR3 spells CASSEQGNTGELFF. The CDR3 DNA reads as TGTGCCAGCAGCGAACAGGGGAACACCGGGGAGCTGTTTTTT.

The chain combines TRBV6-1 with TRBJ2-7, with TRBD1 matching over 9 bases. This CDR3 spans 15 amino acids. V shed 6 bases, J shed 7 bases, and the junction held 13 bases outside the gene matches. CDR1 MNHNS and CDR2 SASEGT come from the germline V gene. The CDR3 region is CASRNLPGQGKEQYF. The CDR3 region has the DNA TGTGCCAGCAGAAACCTCCCGGGACAGGGTAAAGAGCAGTACTTC.

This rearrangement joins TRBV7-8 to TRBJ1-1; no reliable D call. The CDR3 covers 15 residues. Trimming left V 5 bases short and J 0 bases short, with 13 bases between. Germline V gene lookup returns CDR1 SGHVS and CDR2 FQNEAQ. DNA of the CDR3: TGTGCCAGCAGCCGAAGGACGCAAATGAACACTGAAGCTTTCTTT. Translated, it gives CASSRRTQMNTEAFF.

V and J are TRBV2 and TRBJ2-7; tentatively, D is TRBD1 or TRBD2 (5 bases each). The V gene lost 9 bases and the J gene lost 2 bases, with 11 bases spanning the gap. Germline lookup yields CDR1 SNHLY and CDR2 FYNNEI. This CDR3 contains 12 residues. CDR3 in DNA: TGTGCCAGTGGGGGTCTGACCTACGAGCAGTACTTC. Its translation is CASGGLTYEQYF. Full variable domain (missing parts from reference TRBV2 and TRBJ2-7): EPEVTQTPSHQVTQMGQEVILRCVPISNHLYFYWYRQILGQKVEFLVSFYNNEISEKSEIFDDQFSVERPDGSNFTLKIRSTKLEDSAMYFCASGGLTYEQYFGPGTRLTVT.

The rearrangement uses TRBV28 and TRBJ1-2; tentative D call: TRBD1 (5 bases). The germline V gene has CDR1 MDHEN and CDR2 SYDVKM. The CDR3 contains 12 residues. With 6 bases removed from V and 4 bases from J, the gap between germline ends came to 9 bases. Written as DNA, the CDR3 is TGTGCCAGCAGAGAAGGGGCCTATGGCTACACCTTC. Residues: CASREGAYGYTF.

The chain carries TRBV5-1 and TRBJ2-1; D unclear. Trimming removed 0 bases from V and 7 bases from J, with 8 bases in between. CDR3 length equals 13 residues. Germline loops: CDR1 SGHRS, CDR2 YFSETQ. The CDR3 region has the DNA TGCGCCAGCAGCTTGGGTGCTGAGAATGAGCAGTTCTTC. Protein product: CASSLGAENEQFF.

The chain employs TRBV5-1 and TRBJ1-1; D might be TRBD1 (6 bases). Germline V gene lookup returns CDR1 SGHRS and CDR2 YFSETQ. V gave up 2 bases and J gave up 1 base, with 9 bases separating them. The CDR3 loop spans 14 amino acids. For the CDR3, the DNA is TGCGCCAGCAGCTTCGGGGGCTCGAACACTGAAGCTTTCTTT. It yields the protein CASSFGGSNTEAFF.

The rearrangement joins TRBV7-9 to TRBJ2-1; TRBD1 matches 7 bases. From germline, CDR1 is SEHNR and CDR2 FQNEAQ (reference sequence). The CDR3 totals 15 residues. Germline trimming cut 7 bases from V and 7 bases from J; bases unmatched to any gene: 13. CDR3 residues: CASTLRGADRNEQFF. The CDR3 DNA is TGTGCCAGCACCCTTAGAGGAGCGGACAGGAATGAGCAGTTCTTC. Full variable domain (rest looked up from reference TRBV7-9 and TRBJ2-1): DTGVSQNPRHKITKRGQNVTFRCDPISEHNRLYWYRQTLGQGPEFLTYFQNEAQLEKSRLLSDRFSAERPKGSFSTLEIQRTEQGDSAMYLCASTLRGADRNEQFFGPGTRLTVL.

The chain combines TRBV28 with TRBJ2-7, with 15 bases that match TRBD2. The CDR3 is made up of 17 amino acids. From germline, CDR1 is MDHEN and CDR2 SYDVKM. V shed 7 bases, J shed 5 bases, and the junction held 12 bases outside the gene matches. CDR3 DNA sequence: TGTGCCAGCATTGAGCCTAGGGGGACTAGCGGGAGGAACGAGCAGTACTTC. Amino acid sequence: CASIEPRGTSGRNEQYF.

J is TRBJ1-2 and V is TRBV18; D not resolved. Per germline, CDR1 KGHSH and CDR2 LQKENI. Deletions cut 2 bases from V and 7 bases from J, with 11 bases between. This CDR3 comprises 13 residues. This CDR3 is CASSPNVVGGYTF. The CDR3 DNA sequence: TGTGCCAGCTCACCAAATGTGGTGGGTGGCTACACCTTC. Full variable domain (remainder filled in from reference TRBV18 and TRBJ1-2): NAGVMQNPRHLVRRRGQEARLRCSPMKGHSHVYWYRQLPEEGLKFMVYLQKENIIDESGMPKERFSAEFPKEGPSILRIQQVVRGDSAAYFCASSPNVVGGYTFGSGTRLTVV.

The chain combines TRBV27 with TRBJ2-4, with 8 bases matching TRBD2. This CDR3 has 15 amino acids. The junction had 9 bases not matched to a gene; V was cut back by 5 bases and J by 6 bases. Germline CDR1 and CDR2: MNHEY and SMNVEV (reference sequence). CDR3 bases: TGTGCCAGCAGTGGATGGGGACTAGACAGAAACATTCAGTACTTC. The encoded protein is CASSGWGLDRNIQYF.

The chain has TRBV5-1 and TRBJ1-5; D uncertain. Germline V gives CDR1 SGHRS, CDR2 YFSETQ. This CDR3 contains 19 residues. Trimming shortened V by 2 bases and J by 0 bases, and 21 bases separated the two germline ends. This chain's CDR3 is CASSFRGSFWKDSNQPQHF. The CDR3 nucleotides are TGCGCCAGCAGCTTCCGGGGTAGTTTTTGGAAGGATAGCAATCAGCCCCAGCATTTT.